This TCR beta chain was identified during a study of shared clonotypes between healthy human individuals. Findings and limits, study-wide: Sampling covered nothing but blood. Tissue TCR repertoires likely differ from those found in blood.

Note on this clone: Its antigen is undetermined. Only one base separates this from a far larger clonotype, so it likely reflects a read error.

The V end was cut by 4 bases, the J end by 8 bases, with 14 bases between. Germline CDR1 reads SGHTA; CDR2 reads FQGTGA. The CDR3 has 13 amino acids. DNA input for the unsorted PBMC replicate PCRs was approximately 0.3 ug, tens of thousands of T cell genomes. Original processing notes: ImmunoSEQ supplied junction-only sequences lacking quality scores, so filtering was different. Data came from immunoSEQ multiplex PCR; TCRdb stores just in-frame clones and leaves some out. V, J and clone size were drawn from that table, and D and trimming were deduced from the DNA. The data contain more than 400,000 clones, roughly 80% of them singletons.

This clonotype was sampled from a middle-aged woman in good health. Some clones in this sample may be carry-over from other donors' samples. Sequences were obtained from PBMCs. J is TRBJ1-1 and V is TRBV7-3, with D unresolved. CDR3 region: CASSSRRGREAFF. The CDR3 bases are TGTGCCAGCAGCTCCCGGAGAGGTCGGGAAGCTTTCTTT.